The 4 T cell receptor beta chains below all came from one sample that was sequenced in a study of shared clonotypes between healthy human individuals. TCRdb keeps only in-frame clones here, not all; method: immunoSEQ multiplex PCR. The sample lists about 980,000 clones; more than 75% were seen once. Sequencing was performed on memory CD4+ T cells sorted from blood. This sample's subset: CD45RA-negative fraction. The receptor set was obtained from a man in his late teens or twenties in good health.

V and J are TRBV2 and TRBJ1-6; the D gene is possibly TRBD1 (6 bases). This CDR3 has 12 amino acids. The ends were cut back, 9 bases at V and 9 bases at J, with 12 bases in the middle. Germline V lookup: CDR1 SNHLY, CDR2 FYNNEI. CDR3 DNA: TGTGCCAGTGGTTGGGGGCGTTCACCCCTCCACTTT. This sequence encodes CASGWGRSPLHF.

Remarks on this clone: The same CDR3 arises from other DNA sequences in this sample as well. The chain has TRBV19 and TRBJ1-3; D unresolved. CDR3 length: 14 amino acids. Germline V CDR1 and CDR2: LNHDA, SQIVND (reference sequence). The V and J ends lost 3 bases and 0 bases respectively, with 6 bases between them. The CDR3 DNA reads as TGTGCCAGTAGTATCCAGAGCTCTGGAAACACCATATATTTT. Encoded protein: CASSIQSSGNTIYF.

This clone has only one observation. CDR3 DNA sequence: TGTGCCATCAGTGAGTCGGATGGGAAGAATCAGCCCCAGCATTTT. Its translation: CAISESDGKNQPQHF. The V call is TRBV10-3, the J call TRBJ1-5, with unresolved D. Germline loops: CDR1 ENHRY, CDR2 SYGVKD. V lost 0 bases and J 4 bases, leaving 10 bases between the germline ends. The CDR3 covers 15 residues.

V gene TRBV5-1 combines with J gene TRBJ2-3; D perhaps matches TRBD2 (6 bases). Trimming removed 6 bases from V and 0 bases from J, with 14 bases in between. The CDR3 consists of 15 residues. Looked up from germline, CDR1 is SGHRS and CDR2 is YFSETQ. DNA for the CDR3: TGCGCCAGCACCGGGTGGGGGACTAGCACAGATACGCAGTATTTT. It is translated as CASTGWGTSTDTQYF.